This T cell receptor beta chain came from a study of CD8+ T cells in alopecia areata. Study-wide background: In an open-label trial, patients got 5 to 10 mg tofacitinib twice daily.

This CDR3 is built from 12 residues. From germline, CDR1 is SEHNR and CDR2 FQNEAQ (reference sequence). The V end lost 3 bases, the J end lost 5 bases, and 6 bases lay between the germline ends. Whole-study results and caveats: Resident alphabeta T cells of normal skin are also sequenced in scalp samples. In lesional scalp, particularly from alopecia totalis/universalis, clonality was higher than in normal scalp.

The authors extracted RNA and reverse transcribed it into cDNA as the sequencing template. The data were produced by immunoSEQ multiplex PCR, yet TCRdb's version contains in-frame clones alone and is incomplete. The sample lists tens of thousands of clones; around half were seen once. In this sample, this clone turned up a few times. Its antigen is as yet unknown. The chain recombines TRBV7-9 with TRBJ2-3; D is uncertain. This clonotype originated in a human donor with alopecia areata. Sequenced here: CD8+ T cells sorted from blood, sampled at week 0. The CDR3 loop reads CASSFLVDTQYF. The CDR3 nucleotides read TGTGCCAGCAGCTTTTTGGTAGATACGCAGTATTTT. The full variable domain, with the rest looked up from reference TRBV7-9 and TRBJ2-3, is DTGVSQNPRHKITKRGQNVTFRCDPISEHNRLYWYRQTLGQGPEFLTYFQNEAQLEKSRLLSDRFSAERPKGSFSTLEIQRTEQGDSAMYLCASSFLVDTQYFGPGTRLTVL.